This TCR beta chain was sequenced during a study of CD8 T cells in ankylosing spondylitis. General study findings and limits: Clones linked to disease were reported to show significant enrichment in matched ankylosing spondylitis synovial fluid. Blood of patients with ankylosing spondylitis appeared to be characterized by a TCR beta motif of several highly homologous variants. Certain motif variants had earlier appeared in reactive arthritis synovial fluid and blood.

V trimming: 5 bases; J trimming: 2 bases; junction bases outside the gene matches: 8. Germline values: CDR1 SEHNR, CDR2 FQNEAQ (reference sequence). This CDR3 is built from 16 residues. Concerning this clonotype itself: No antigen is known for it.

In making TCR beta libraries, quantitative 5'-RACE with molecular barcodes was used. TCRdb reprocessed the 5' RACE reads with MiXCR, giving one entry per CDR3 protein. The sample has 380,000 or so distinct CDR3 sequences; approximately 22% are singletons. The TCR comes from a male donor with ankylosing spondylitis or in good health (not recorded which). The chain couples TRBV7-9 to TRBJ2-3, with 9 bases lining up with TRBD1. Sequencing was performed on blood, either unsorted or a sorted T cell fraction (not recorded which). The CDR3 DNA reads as TGTGCCAGCAGCACCGGACAGGGGTCTTTCACAGATACGCAGTATTTT. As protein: CASSTGQGSFTDTQYF.